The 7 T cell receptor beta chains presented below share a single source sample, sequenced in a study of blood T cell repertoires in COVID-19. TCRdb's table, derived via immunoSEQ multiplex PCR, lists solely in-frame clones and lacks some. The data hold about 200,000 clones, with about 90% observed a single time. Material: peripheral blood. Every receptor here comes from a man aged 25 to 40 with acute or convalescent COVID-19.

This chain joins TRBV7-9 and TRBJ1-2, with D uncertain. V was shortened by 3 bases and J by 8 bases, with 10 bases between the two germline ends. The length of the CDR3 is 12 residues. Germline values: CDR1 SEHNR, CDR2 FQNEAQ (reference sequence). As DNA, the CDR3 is TGTGCCAGCAGCTTGGAGGGCTGGGGCTACACCTTC. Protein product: CASSLEGWGYTF.

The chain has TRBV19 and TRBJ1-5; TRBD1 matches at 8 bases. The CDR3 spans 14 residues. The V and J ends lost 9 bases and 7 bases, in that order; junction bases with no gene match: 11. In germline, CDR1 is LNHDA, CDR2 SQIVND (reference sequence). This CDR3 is CASTQDRVGQPQHF. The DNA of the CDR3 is TGTGCCAGCACTCAGGACAGGGTAGGACAGCCCCAGCATTTT.

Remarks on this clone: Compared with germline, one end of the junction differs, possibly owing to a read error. The CDR3 protein is CASTLKGDRYNQPQHF. The CDR3 nucleotides are TGTGCCAGCACTTTAAAGGGAGACAGGTACAATCAGCCCCAGCATTTT. This chain joins TRBV28 and TRBJ1-5, with D possibly matching TRBD1 (6 bases). In germline, CDR1 is MDHEN, CDR2 SYDVKM. The length of the CDR3 is 16 residues.

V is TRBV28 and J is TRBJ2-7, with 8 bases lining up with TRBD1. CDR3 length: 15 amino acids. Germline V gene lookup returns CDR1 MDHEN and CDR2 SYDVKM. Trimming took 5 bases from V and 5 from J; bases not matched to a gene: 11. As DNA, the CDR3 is TGTGCCAGCAGTACTAGACAGGGGAAGTGGCACGAGCAGTACTTC. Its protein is CASSTRQGKWHEQYF.

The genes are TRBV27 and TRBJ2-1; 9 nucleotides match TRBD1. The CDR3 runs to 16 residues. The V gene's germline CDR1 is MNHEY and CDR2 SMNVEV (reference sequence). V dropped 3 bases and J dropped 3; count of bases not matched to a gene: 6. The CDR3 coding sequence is TGTGCCAGCAGTTTCGAACAGGGGGCAATCTACAATGAGCAGTTCTTC. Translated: CASSFEQGAIYNEQFF.

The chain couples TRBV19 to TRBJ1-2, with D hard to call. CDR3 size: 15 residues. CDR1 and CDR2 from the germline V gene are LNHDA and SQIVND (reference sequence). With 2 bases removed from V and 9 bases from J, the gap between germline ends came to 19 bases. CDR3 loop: CASSIKVSEGASYTF. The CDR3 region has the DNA TGTGCCAGTAGTATAAAAGTTAGTGAGGGCGCGAGCTACACCTTC.

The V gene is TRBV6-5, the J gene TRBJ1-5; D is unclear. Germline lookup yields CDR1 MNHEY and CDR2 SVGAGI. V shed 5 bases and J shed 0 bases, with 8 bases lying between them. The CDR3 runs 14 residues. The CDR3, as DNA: TGTGCCAGCAGTCCGTACAATAGCAATCAGCCCCAGCATTTT. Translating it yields CASSPYNSNQPQHF.